Below are 12 T cell receptor beta chains sequenced from a single sample in a study of beta chain features in type 1 diabetes (dated by TCRdb to 2016 to 2019). The receptor library was made with the immunoSEQ multiplex PCR assay. The entire amount of isolated RNA was reverse transcribed using the High Capacity cDNA Reverse Transcription Kit, so the sequenced TCRB transcripts were expressed ones. TCRdb limited this immuneACCESS table to in-frame rearrangements with V and J called. A share of clones is missing; checked studies link under half to unresolved V genes, and the rest is unexplained. The sample records over 40,000 clones, approximately 49% of which are singletons. The ten top clones hold over 0.2% of the sample. Sequenced: stem cell memory CD4+ T cells from blood. The sample's cell subset or site label, in plain terms: stem cell-like memory CD4+ T cells. The receptors here all came from a woman in her thirties in good health.

This rearrangement joins TRBV18 to TRBJ2-5, with D hard to call. The DNA end favors TRBJ2-7, so the J call may be wrong. The CDR3 has 12 residues. The germline V gene encodes CDR1 KGHSH and CDR2 LQKENI. CDR3 in amino acids: CASSPGHYEQYF. In nucleotides, the CDR3 is TGTGCCAGCTCCCCCGGTCATTACGAGCAGTACTTC.

The rearrangement uses TRBV18 and TRBJ2-5; 7 nucleotides line up with TRBD1. CDR1 KGHSH and CDR2 LQKENI come from the germline V gene. CDR3 length equals 14 residues. V lost 3 bases, J lost 4 bases, and 5 bases stayed unmatched. CDR3 in amino acids: CASSPDRVGETQYF. The CDR3 region has the DNA TGTGCCAGCTCACCCGACAGGGTTGGAGAGACCCAGTACTTC.

This clone occurred many times. The rearrangement uses TRBV5-4 and TRBJ2-1; 7 bases are a match to TRBD2. V lost 0 bases and J lost 3; bases outside the gene matches: 0. Germline CDR1 SGHNT, CDR2 YYREEE (reference sequence). This CDR3 is built from 14 residues. The CDR3 nucleotides read TGTGCCAGCAGCTTGGGGACTAGCTACAATGAGCAGTTCTTC. Residues: CASSLGTSYNEQFF.

This chain joins TRBV7-2 and TRBJ2-5; 8 bases are shared with TRBD1. The J call may be mistaken, given a closer DNA end match to TRBJ2-7. The CDR3 covers 14 residues. Looked up from germline, CDR1 is SGHTA and CDR2 is FQGNSA. CDR3: CASSFQGQDYEQYF. The CDR3 DNA is TGTGCCAGCAGCTTCCAGGGACAGGACTACGAGCAGTACTTC.

The genes are TRBV4-2 and TRBJ1-2; possibly TRBD1 for D (6 bases). CDR3 length: 18 amino acids. Germline CDR1 LGHNA, CDR2 YNFKEQ. V shed 1 base and J shed 4 bases, with 22 bases lying between them. CDR3: CASSQVVSLQGDSYGYTF. CDR3 in DNA: TGTGCCAGCAGCCAAGTGGTTAGTTTACAGGGCGATAGCTATGGCTACACCTTC.

In its sample, this clone was seen a few times. The rearrangement uses TRBV6-6 and TRBJ1-2, with TRBD1 matching 11 bases. V dropped 6 bases and J dropped 6; count of bases not matched to a gene: 3. Germline lookup yields CDR1 MNHNY and CDR2 SVGAGI (reference sequence). The CDR3 spans 13 residues. The CDR3 nucleotides read TGTGCCAGCAGGGGGACAGGGGGGCATGGCTACACCTTC. Its translation is CASRGTGGHGYTF.

This clone was seen once. The J gene is TRBJ2-5, the V gene TRBV7-2, with D maybe TRBD1 (5 bases). V lost 3 bases, J lost 3 bases, and 8 bases lay in between. There are 13 residues in the CDR3. From germline, CDR1 is SGHTA and CDR2 FQGNSA. The CDR3 region is CASSLQGKETQYF. The CDR3 DNA reads as TGTGCCAGCAGCTTGCAGGGAAAAGAGACCCAGTACTTC.

The rearrangement links TRBV7-9 to TRBJ2-7, with a weak D call TRBD2 (6 bases). V shed 6 bases and J shed 11 bases, with 17 bases lying between them. There are 12 residues in the CDR3. CDR1 is SEHNR and CDR2 is FQNEAQ in the germline V gene (reference sequence). CDR3 DNA: TGTGCCAGCAGGAAAACCGGGGGAGGAGAGTACTTC. It yields the protein CASRKTGGGEYF.

The chain is built from TRBV5-1 and TRBJ2-5; a possible D gene is TRBD1 (6 bases). The CDR3 spans 11 residues. V gave up 0 bases and J gave up 14 bases, with 11 bases separating them. Germline CDR1 is SGHRS and CDR2 is YFSETQ. The CDR3 nucleotides are TGCGCCAGCAGCTTGGATGGACAGATATACTTC. Residues: CASSLDGQIYF.

Worth noting for this clone: Since the CDR3 does not end with the conserved phenylalanine or tryptophan, this likely comes from a read error. The CDR3 nucleotides are TGTGCCAGCAGCCCAAACAGGGGCCAGCCCCAGCATTGT. It translates to CASSPNRGQPQHC. V gene TRBV7-2 combines with J gene TRBJ1-5; 7 nucleotides align to TRBD1. The CDR3 has 13 residues. V lost 5 bases and J lost 7; bases outside the gene matches: 5. Germline V gene data show CDR1 as SGHTA and CDR2 as FQGNSA.

This clone was seen only a few times. J is TRBJ2-1 and V is TRBV19, with D maybe TRBD2 (7 bases). CDR1 and CDR2 (germline): LNHDA, SQIVND (reference sequence). V lost 7 bases and J lost 8, with 12 bases in between. The CDR3 contains 12 residues. DNA for the CDR3: TGTGCCAGTATGGGCGGGGGCCATGAGCAGTTCTTC. Translating gives CASMGGGHEQFF.

The V call is TRBV4-1, the J call TRBJ2-1; 9 nucleotides align to TRBD2. The V and J ends lost 1 base and 12 bases, in that order; junction bases with no gene match: 4. The germline CDR1 and CDR2 sequences are MGHRA and YSYEKL. This CDR3 is built from 13 residues. In nucleotides, the CDR3 is TGCGCCAGCAGCCAAGGGCTAGCGGGATTGCAGTTCTTC. This sequence encodes CASSQGLAGLQFF.